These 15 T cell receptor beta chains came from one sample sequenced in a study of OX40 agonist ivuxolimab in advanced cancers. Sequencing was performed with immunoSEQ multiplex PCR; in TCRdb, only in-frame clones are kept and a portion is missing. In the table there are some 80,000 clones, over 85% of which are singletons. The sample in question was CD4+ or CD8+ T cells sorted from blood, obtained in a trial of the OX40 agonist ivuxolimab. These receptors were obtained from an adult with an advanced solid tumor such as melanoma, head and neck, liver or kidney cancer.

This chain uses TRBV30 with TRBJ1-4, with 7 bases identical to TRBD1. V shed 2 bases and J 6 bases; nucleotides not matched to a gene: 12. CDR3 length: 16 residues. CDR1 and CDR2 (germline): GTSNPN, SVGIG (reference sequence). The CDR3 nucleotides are TGTGCCTGGAGTCCCATAGGACAGGAGGGGGATGAAAAACTGTTTTTT. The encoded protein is CAWSPIGQEGDEKLFF.

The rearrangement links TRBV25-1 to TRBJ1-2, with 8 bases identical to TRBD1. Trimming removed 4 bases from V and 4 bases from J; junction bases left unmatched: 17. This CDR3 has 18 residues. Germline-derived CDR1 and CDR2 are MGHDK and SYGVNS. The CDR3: CASSGLRTGPHSSYGYTF. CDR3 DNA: TGTGCCAGCAGTGGTCTCCGGACAGGGCCCCACTCCTCCTATGGCTACACCTTC.

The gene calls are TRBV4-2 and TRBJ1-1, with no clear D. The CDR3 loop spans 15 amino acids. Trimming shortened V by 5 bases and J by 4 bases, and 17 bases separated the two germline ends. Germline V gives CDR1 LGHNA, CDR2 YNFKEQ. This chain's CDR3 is CASSASPGTGTEAFF. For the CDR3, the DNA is TGTGCCAGCAGCGCTTCGCCCGGCACCGGCACTGAAGCTTTCTTT.

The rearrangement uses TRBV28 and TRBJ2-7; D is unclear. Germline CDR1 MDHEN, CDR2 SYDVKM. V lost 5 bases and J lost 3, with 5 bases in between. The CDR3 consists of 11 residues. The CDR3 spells CASSGGYEQYF. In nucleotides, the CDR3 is TGTGCCAGCAGTGGCGGCTACGAGCAGTACTTC.

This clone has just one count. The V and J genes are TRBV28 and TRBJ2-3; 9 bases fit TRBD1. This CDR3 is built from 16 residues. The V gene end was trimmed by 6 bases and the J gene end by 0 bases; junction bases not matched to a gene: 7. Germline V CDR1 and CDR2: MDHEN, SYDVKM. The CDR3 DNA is TGTGCCAGCAGCCACAGGGGGCATTCTAGCACAGATACGCAGTATTTT. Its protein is CASSHRGHSSTDTQYF. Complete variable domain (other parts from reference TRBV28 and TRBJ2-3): DVKVTQSSRYLVKRTGEKVFLECVQDMDHENMFWYRQDPGLGLRLIYFSYDVKMKEKGDIPEGYSVSREKKERFSLILESASTNQTSMYLCASSHRGHSSTDTQYFGPGTRLTVL.

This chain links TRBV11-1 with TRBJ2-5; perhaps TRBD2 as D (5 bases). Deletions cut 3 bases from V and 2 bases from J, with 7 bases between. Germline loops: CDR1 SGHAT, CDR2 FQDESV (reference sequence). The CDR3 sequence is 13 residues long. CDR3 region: CASSFGVQETQYF. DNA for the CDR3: TGTGCCAGCAGCTTCGGGGTGCAAGAGACCCAGTACTTC.

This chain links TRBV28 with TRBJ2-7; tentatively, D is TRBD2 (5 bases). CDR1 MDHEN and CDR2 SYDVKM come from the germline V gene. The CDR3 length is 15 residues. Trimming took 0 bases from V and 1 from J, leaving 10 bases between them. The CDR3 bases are TGTGCCAGCAGTTTATGGGGAGAGGGATCCTACGAGCAGTACTTC. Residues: CASSLWGEGSYEQYF.

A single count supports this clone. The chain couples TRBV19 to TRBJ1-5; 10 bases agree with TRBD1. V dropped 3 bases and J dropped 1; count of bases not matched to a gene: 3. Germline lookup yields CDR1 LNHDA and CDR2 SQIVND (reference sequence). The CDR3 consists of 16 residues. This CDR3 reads CASSIRQGASNQPQHF. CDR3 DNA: TGTGCCAGTAGTATCCGACAGGGGGCAAGCAATCAGCCCCAGCATTTT.

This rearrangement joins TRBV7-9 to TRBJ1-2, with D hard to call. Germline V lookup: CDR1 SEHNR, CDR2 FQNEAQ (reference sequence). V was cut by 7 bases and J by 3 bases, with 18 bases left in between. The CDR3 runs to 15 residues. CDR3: CASTPAWQDDYGYTF. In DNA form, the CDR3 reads TGTGCCAGCACCCCAGCGTGGCAGGATGACTATGGCTACACCTTC. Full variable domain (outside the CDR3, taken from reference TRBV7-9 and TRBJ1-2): DTGVSQNPRHKITKRGQNVTFRCDPISEHNRLYWYRQTLGQGPEFLTYFQNEAQLEKSRLLSDRFSAERPKGSFSTLEIQRTEQGDSAMYLCASTPAWQDDYGYTFGSGTRLTVV.

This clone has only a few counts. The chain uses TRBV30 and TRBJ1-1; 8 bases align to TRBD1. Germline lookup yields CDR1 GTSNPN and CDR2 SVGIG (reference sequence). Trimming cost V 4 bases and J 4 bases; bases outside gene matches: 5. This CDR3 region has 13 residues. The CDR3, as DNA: TGTGCCTGGACCCACAGGGGGGGCACTGAAGCTTTCTTT. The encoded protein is CAWTHRGGTEAFF.

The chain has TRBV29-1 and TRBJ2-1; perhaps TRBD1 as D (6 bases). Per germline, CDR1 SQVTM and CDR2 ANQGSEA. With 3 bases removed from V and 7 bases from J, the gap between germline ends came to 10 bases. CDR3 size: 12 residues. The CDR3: CSVDWDTNEQFF. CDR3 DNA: TGCAGCGTTGATTGGGACACTAATGAGCAGTTCTTC.

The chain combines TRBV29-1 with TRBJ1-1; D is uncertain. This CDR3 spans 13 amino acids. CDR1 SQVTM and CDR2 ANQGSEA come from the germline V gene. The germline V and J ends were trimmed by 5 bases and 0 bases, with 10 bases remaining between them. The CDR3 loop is CSVSPILNTEAFF. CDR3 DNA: TGCAGCGTTAGTCCGATACTGAACACTGAAGCTTTCTTT.

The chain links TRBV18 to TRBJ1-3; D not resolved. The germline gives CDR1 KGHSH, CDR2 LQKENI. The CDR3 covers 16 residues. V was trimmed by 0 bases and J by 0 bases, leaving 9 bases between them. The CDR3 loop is CASSPPGFSSGNTIYF. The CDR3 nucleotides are TGTGCCAGCTCACCACCGGGTTTCAGCTCTGGAAACACCATATATTTT.

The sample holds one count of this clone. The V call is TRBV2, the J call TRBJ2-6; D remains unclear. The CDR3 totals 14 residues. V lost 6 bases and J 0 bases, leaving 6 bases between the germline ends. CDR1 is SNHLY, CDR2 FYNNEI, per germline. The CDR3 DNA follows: TGTGCCAGCAGCCCGGGCTCTGGGGCCAACGTCCTGACTTTC. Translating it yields CASSPGSGANVLTF.

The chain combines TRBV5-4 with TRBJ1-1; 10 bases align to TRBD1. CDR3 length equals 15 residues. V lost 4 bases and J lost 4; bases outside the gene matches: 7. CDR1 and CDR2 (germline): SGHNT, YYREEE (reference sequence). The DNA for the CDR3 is TGTGCCAGCAGCGGGGACAGGGGATGGGGCACTGAAGCTTTCTTT. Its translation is CASSGDRGWGTEAFF.